Listed below are T cell receptor beta chains from one sample, sequenced in a study of beta chain features in type 1 diabetes. Repertoires were generated with immunoSEQ multiplex PCR, while TCRdb's copy carries only in-frame clones and drops some. The data contain roughly 130,000 clones, roughly 15% of them singletons. The material sequenced was central memory CD4+ T cells from blood. The receptors originated from a man aged 25-45 years with type 1 diabetes. The conserved cysteine and the conserved F or W are not part of the CDR3 here. The listing skips clone size in some rows; elsewhere it reads once, few, many or a size class.

v_call,clone_size,j_call,cdr3_aa
TRBV5-1,.,TRBJ2-3,ASSLGDIPSTDTQY
TRBV18,.,TRBJ2-5,ASSPRETQY
TRBV5-6,.,TRBJ2-3,ASIVYSSTDTQY
TRBV29-1,.,TRBJ1-1,SVGGDTEAF
TRBV30,.,TRBJ1-3,AWSTGNGNTIY
TRBV7-2,many,TRBJ2-4,ASTFGGAKNIQY
TRBV7-2,many,TRBJ2-1,ASSSGLAGARNEQF
TRBV11-2,few,TRBJ2-2,ASSLNAGELF
TRBV30,medium-sized,TRBJ1-2,AWSVKGSHFYGYT
TRBV30,few,TRBJ1-6,AWKATGGSYNSPLH
TRBV11-2,few,TRBJ2-5,ASLGGVGETQY
TRBV29-1,few,TRBJ2-3,SVAGLGTDTQY
TRBV2,.,TRBJ2-7,ASSRRTGTGEQY
TRBV4-3,many,TRBJ2-5,ASSQDRSYRETQY
TRBV29-1,medium-sized,TRBJ2-7,SVPGEGGRNEQY
TRBV29-1,few,TRBJ1-6,SVSFSSSYNSPLH
TRBV7-9,.,TRBJ2-7,ASSLATSGRYEQY
TRBV11-2,few,TRBJ2-1,ASSPPGTNQYNEQF
TRBV7-9,.,TRBJ1-1,ASSAGRNTEAF
TRBV10-3,few,TRBJ2-3,AIGGQNTDTQY
TRBV7-2,.,TRBJ2-1,ASSPSSGGRNEQF
TRBV27,.,TRBJ1-6,ASITGRENSPLH
TRBV29-1,.,TRBJ1-4,SVQARQGEDEKLF
TRBV7-9,.,TRBJ2-3,ASSLNNRGTDTQY
TRBV29-1,few,TRBJ2-5,SVHDGLQETQY
TRBV7-9,many,TRBJ2-3,ASSFVTGGPTDTQY
TRBV30,.,TRBJ2-1,AWAGGYNEQF
TRBV29-1,.,TRBJ1-4,SVGNRGNEKLF
TRBV4-3,.,TRBJ2-2,ASSRQPEGGTGERF
TRBV5-4,many,TRBJ1-1,ASSIARNTEAF
TRBV2,.,TRBJ1-5,ASSENSFSNQPQH
TRBV7-9,many,TRBJ2-1,ASSLVRGGSYNEQF